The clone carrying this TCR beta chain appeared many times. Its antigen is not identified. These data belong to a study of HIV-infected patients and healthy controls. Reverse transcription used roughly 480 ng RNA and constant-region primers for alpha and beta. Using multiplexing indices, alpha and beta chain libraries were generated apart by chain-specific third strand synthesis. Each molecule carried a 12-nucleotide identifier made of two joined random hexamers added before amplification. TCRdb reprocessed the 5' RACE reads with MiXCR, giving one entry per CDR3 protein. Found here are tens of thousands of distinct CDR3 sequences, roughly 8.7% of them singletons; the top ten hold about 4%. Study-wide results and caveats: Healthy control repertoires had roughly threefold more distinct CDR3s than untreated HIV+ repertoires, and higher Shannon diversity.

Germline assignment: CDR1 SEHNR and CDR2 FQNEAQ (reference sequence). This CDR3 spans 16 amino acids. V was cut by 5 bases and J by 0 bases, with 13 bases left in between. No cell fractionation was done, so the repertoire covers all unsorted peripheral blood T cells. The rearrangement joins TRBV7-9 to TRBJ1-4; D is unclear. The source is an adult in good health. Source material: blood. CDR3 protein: CASSPMGSATNEKLFF. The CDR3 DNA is TGTGCCAGCAGCCCGATGGGGAGTGCAACTAATGAAAAACTGTTTTTT.